Below are 31 T cell receptor beta chains sequenced from a single sample in a study of T cells in Graves' hyperthyroidism and ophthalmopathy. Amplification targeted TCR beta CDR3 regions from RNA transcripts. RT-PCR in the first round (using the HTBI primer set) targeted the TCR CDR3. TCRdb fed the multiplex PCR reads into MiXCR, producing one record per CDR3 protein. Counted here are more than 650,000 distinct CDR3 sequences, roughly 15% occurring once; the ten biggest clones make up roughly a tenth. Sequenced material: blood. The receptors originated from a woman aged 18-30 years with Graves' hyperthyroidism.

In this sample, this clonotype turned up a few times. The V gene is TRBV6-5, the J gene TRBJ2-7; D may correspond to TRBD1 or TRBD2 (5 bases each). Germline V gives CDR1 MNHEY, CDR2 SVGAGI. The CDR3 spans 13 residues. The V gene lost 2 bases and the J gene lost 2 bases, with 7 bases spanning the gap. CDR3 nucleotides: TGTGCCAGCAGTTACGTGGGGGCCTACGAGCAGTACTTC. Its protein is CASSYVGAYEQYF.

This clonotype was seen ten or more times. The chain couples TRBV2 to TRBJ2-3, with D possibly being TRBD2 (6 bases). Trimming pared 5 bases from V and 2 bases from J, leaving 20 bases between. CDR1 and CDR2 from the germline V gene are SNHLY and FYNNEI. The CDR3 loop spans 17 amino acids. CDR3 residues: CASSTPSWRATTDTQYF. The CDR3, as DNA: TGTGCCAGCAGTACCCCAAGCTGGAGGGCAACCACAGATACGCAGTATTTT.

This clonotype was seen repeatedly, ten times or more. V gene TRBV28 combines with J gene TRBJ1-5; TRBD1 matches 11 bases. The CDR3 runs to 16 residues. Germline V CDR1 and CDR2: MDHEN, SYDVKM. V shed 2 bases, J shed 5 bases, and the junction held 5 bases outside the gene matches. CDR3 region: CASSLRDRGRHQPQHF. CDR3 sequence (DNA): TGTGCCAGCAGTTTACGGGACAGGGGGAGACATCAGCCCCAGCATTTT.

This clonotype was detected only a few times. DNA of the CDR3: TGTGCCTGGGTCAGGGGAATAGGGGCCAACGTCCTGACTTTC. Translation gives CAWVRGIGANVLTF. V is TRBV30 and J is TRBJ2-6; perhaps TRBD1 as D (6 bases). CDR1 is GTSNPN, CDR2 SVGIG, per germline (reference sequence). The CDR3 is 14 amino acids. Trimming shortened V by 5 bases and J by 4 bases, and 12 bases separated the two germline ends.

The table lists this clonotype with many counts. The V and J genes are TRBV7-9 and TRBJ2-7, with 10 bases identical to TRBD1. V trimming: 3 bases; J trimming: 5 bases; junction bases outside the gene matches: 7. Germline values: CDR1 SEHNR, CDR2 FQNEAQ (reference sequence). This CDR3 has 15 residues. CDR3 nucleotide sequence: TGTGCCAGCAGCTTGGCCGGGACAGGGGCTGACGAGCAGTACTTC. Amino acids: CASSLAGTGADEQYF.

This clonotype was counted ten times or more. The gene calls are TRBV6-2 or TRBV6-3 and TRBJ1-3, with no clear D. The germline V gene encodes CDR1 MNHEY and CDR2 SVGEGT. V lost 2 bases and J lost 0, with 11 bases in between. CDR3 length: 16 residues. In DNA form, the CDR3 reads TGTGCCAGCAGTTACCCGGAACCTAGCTCTGGAAACACCATATATTTT. Translated, it gives CASSYPEPSSGNTIYF.

This clonotype turned up a few times. The rearrangement uses TRBV2 and TRBJ2-6, with 10 bases lining up with TRBD2. The CDR3 spans 19 residues. Germline V gene lookup returns CDR1 SNHLY and CDR2 FYNNEI. V trimming: 4 bases; J trimming: 0 bases; junction bases outside the gene matches: 9. DNA of the CDR3: TGTGCCAGCAGTGCAATACCGGGACTAGCGAACTCTGGGGCCAACGTCCTGACTTTC. It translates to CASSAIPGLANSGANVLTF.

V gene TRBV11-2 combines with J gene TRBJ2-1, with D unclear. This CDR3 comprises 16 residues. Looked up from germline, CDR1 is SGHAT and CDR2 is FQNNGV. With 2 bases removed from V and 9 bases from J, the gap between germline ends came to 20 bases. The CDR3 DNA reads TGTGCCAGCAGCTTATCGAGCTGGCGGAGTGTTAGTGAGCAGTTCTTC. Translating it yields CASSLSSWRSVSEQFF.

This clonotype has ten or more counts. The chain couples TRBV20-1 to TRBJ2-7; 7 nucleotides agree with TRBD1. The germline V gene has CDR1 DFQATT and CDR2 SNEGSKA (reference sequence). With 6 bases clipped from V and 6 bases from J, the junction kept 11 bases outside the gene matches. This CDR3 spans 13 amino acids. CDR3 sequence (DNA): TGCAGTGCCCGACAGGGCGCCACGACCGAGCAGTACTTC. It encodes CSARQGATTEQYF.

The chain uses TRBV24-1 and TRBJ1-2, with 7 bases that match TRBD1. Germline loops: CDR1 KGHDR, CDR2 SFDVKD. This CDR3 has 17 amino acids. The junction had 14 bases not matched to a gene; V was cut back by 2 bases and J by 6 bases. The CDR3 DNA sequence: TGTGCCACCAGTGATTCATCGACAGGGAATGTAAAAAATGGCTACACCTTC. It yields the protein CATSDSSTGNVKNGYTF.

A few counts support this clonotype. The germline gene is not matched at one end of the junction; a read error may be the cause. The V call is TRBV19, the J call TRBJ1-5; tentative D call: TRBD1 (5 bases). The CDR3 runs 18 residues. Looked up from germline, CDR1 is LNHDA and CDR2 is SQIVND (reference sequence). The CDR3 loop reads CASSTRTYFADSNQPLHF. The CDR3 DNA sequence: TGTGCCAGTAGTACAAGGACATACTTCGCCGATAGCAATCAGCCCCTGCATTTT.

CDR3 DNA: TGCAGTGCCAGAACCGGGACAGTAAATTCACCCCTCCACTTT. Amino acid sequence: CSARTGTVNSPLHF. The J gene is TRBJ1-6, the V gene TRBV20-1; 7 positions match TRBD1. V dropped 6 bases and J dropped 7; count of bases not matched to a gene: 9. Per the germline V gene, CDR1 is DFQATT and CDR2 is SNEGSKA (reference sequence). CDR3 size: 14 residues.

Ten or more counts support this clonotype. This rearrangement joins TRBV18 to TRBJ1-1; no firm D call. From germline, CDR1 is KGHSH and CDR2 LQKENI. The CDR3 covers 16 residues. V lost 2 bases, J lost 2 bases, and 15 bases lay in between. The CDR3 DNA is TGTGCCAGCTCACCAGCCCAAGGGATCACCAACACTGAAGCTTTCTTT. Its translation: CASSPAQGITNTEAFF. The variable domain in full, completed from reference TRBV18 and TRBJ1-1, reads NAGVMQNPRHLVRRRGQEARLRCSPMKGHSHVYWYRQLPEEGLKFMVYLQKENIIDESGMPKERFSAEFPKEGPSILRIQQVVRGDSAAYFCASSPAQGITNTEAFFGQGTRLTVV.

This sequence joins TRBV6-2 or TRBV6-3 and TRBJ1-5; D not certain. The CDR3 consists of 14 residues. Germline CDR1 MNHEY, CDR2 SVGEGT. V dropped 8 bases and J dropped 4 bases, with 15 bases sitting between them. DNA for the CDR3: TGTGCCAGCTTCGGGTTCAGAGGGAATCAGCCCCAGCATTTT. Protein: CASFGFRGNQPQHF.

The table lists this clonotype with many counts. The genes are TRBV30 and TRBJ2-7; possible D gene TRBD1, 6 bases. The CDR3 length is 14 residues. V lost 2 bases to trimming and J lost 5 bases, with 16 bases between them. CDR1 and CDR2 (germline): GTSNPN, SVGIG (reference sequence). The CDR3 DNA reads as TGTGCCTGGAGTTTGGGGGCTATCCTCCACGAGCAGTACTTC. This encodes CAWSLGAILHEQYF.

The chain links TRBV20-1 to TRBJ2-1; 9 nucleotides match TRBD1. J gave up 5 bases and V 0 bases, and 5 bases lay outside the gene matches. This CDR3 spans 15 amino acids. Germline V gives CDR1 DFQATT, CDR2 SNEGSKA (reference sequence). The CDR3: CSARDPGQGDNEQFF. As DNA, the CDR3 is TGCAGTGCTAGAGATCCGGGACAGGGAGACAATGAGCAGTTCTTC.

This clonotype was counted a few times. At one end, the junction sequence differs from germline, possibly due to a read error. The chain recombines TRBV7-7 with TRBJ2-1; no clear D gene. Germline V gene sequence: CDR1 SSHAT, CDR2 FNYEAQ (reference sequence). This CDR3 has 13 residues. The DNA of the CDR3 is TGTGCTAGCAGCTTAGGGCATCCTGGCGAGCAGTTCTTC. Protein: CASSLGHPGEQFF.

This clonotype has at least ten counts. The chain has TRBV10-1 and TRBJ1-3; 8 bases line up with TRBD1. CDR3 size: 15 residues. Per germline, CDR1 WNHNN and CDR2 SYGVQD (reference sequence). Trimming cost V 6 bases and J 0 bases; bases outside gene matches: 4. The CDR3 here is CASSQGASSGNTIYF. CDR3 bases: TGCGCCAGCAGCCAGGGGGCTAGCTCTGGAAACACCATATATTTT.

This clonotype turned up a few times. At one end, the junction sequence differs from germline, possibly due to a read error. The V call is TRBV11-2, the J call TRBJ2-2, with a possible D match to TRBD1 (5 bases). The CDR3 length is 13 residues. The germline CDR1 and CDR2 sequences are SGHAT and FQNNGV. The CDR3 bases are TGTGCCAGCAGATTAGCCCAGGGCGGGGAGCTGTTTTTT. Translating it yields CASRLAQGGELFF.

This clonotype came up many times. The rearrangement links TRBV28 to TRBJ2-1; D possibly corresponds to TRBD2 (5 bases). V gave up 4 bases and J gave up 5 bases, with 15 bases separating them. CDR1 is MDHEN and CDR2 is SYDVKM in the germline V gene. The length of the CDR3 is 15 residues. This chain's CDR3 is CASSSPIGNHNEQFF. DNA for the CDR3: TGTGCCAGCAGTTCCCCCATCGGGAACCACAATGAGCAGTTCTTC. Based on the CDR3 plus reference TRBV28 and TRBJ2-1, the full variable domain is DVKVTQSSRYLVKRTGEKVFLECVQDMDHENMFWYRQDPGLGLRLIYFSYDVKMKEKGDIPEGYSVSREKKERFSLILESASTNQTSMYLCASSSPIGNHNEQFFGPGTRLTVL.

This clonotype was detected many times. This chain connects TRBV28 to TRBJ2-5, with D unresolved. V was trimmed by 3 bases and J by 0 bases, leaving 8 bases between them. From germline, CDR1 is MDHEN and CDR2 SYDVKM. This CDR3 is 14 amino acids long. CDR3 in amino acids: CASSFQLYQETQYF. The CDR3 bases are TGTGCCAGCAGTTTCCAACTTTACCAAGAGACCCAGTACTTC.

This clonotype was observed many times. This rearrangement joins TRBV20-1 to TRBJ1-2; D not certain. Trimming stripped 0 bases from V and 6 bases from J, with 11 bases between. The length of the CDR3 is 13 residues. Per germline, CDR1 DFQATT and CDR2 SNEGSKA (reference sequence). CDR3 protein: CSARDPLTHGYTF. CDR3 in DNA: TGCAGTGCTAGAGATCCGCTAACGCATGGCTACACCTTC.

This clonotype was counted ten times or more. The CDR3 DNA sequence: TGTGCCTTAACGGGACAGGGCCCCTACGAGCAGTACTTC. It yields the protein CALTGQGPYEQYF. V is TRBV30 and J is TRBJ2-7; 9 bases fit TRBD1. The CDR3 is 13 residues long. Germline V gene lookup returns CDR1 GTSNPN and CDR2 SVGIG (reference sequence). With V trimmed by 7 bases and J by 2 bases, 6 bases remained unmatched. The complete variable domain, with remaining parts taken from reference TRBV30 and TRBJ2-7, reads SQTIHQWPATLVQPVGSPLSLECTVEGTSNPNLYWYRQAAGRGLQLLFYSVGIGQISSEVPQNLSASRPQDRQFILSSKKLLLSDSGFYLCALTGQGPYEQYFGPGTRLTVT.

The J gene is TRBJ2-3, the V gene TRBV10-3; D unresolved. This CDR3 spans 13 amino acids. V shed 8 bases and J shed 5 bases, with 14 bases lying between them. The germline CDR1 and CDR2 sequences are ENHRY and SYGVKD. CDR3: CAIAGPSGDTQYF. CDR3 nucleotides: TGTGCCATCGCCGGACCTTCGGGAGATACGCAGTATTTT.

This clonotype was recorded many times. The chain recombines TRBV7-9 with TRBJ2-1; tentative D call: TRBD2 (5 bases). Germline assignment: CDR1 SEHNR and CDR2 FQNEAQ (reference sequence). With 3 bases removed from V and 1 base from J, the gap between germline ends came to 13 bases. This CDR3 region has 16 residues. This CDR3 is CASSLNALGSYNEQFF. As DNA, the CDR3 is TGTGCCAGCAGCTTGAATGCACTAGGGTCCTACAATGAGCAGTTCTTC.

This clonotype was seen only a few times. The rearrangement joins TRBV10-3 to TRBJ2-7; D is undetermined. This CDR3 spans 13 amino acids. Trimming shortened V by 7 bases and J by 0 bases, and 10 bases separated the two germline ends. Looked up from germline, CDR1 is ENHRY and CDR2 is SYGVKD. CDR3 nucleotide sequence: TGTGCCATCACCCAGACCCCCTCCTACGAGCAGTACTTC. As protein: CAITQTPSYEQYF.

A note on this clonotype: At one end, the junction sequence differs from germline, possibly due to a read error. The chain combines TRBV10-2 with TRBJ1-1, with no clear D. The CDR3 covers 14 residues. The germline V gene encodes CDR1 WSHSY and CDR2 SAAADI. Written as DNA, the CDR3 is TGCGCCAGCAGTGAAACTGCTCTGAACGCTGAAGCTTTCTTT. This encodes CASSETALNAEAFF.

The J gene is TRBJ1-5, the V gene TRBV18; TRBD1 matches at 8 bases. CDR1 and CDR2 from the germline V gene are KGHSH and LQKENI. J was trimmed by 5 bases and V by 5 bases; bases with no gene match: 2. The CDR3 loop spans 13 amino acids. The CDR3 loop is CASSTTGDQPQHF. The CDR3 nucleotides read TGTGCCAGCTCAACGACAGGGGATCAGCCCCAGCATTTT. The variable domain in full, with the rest retrieved from reference TRBV18 and TRBJ1-5, is NAGVMQNPRHLVRRRGQEARLRCSPMKGHSHVYWYRQLPEEGLKFMVYLQKENIIDESGMPKERFSAEFPKEGPSILRIQQVVRGDSAAYFCASSTTGDQPQHFGDGTRLSIL.

This clonotype has a count of ten or more. This chain uses TRBV2 with TRBJ1-3, with 7 positions matching TRBD1. The CDR3 totals 15 residues. Germline trimming cut 2 bases from V and 1 base from J; bases unmatched to any gene: 2. Germline lookup yields CDR1 SNHLY and CDR2 FYNNEI. DNA of the CDR3: TGTGCCAGCAGTGAATCAGGGGGTTCTGGAAACACCATATATTTT. Its translation is CASSESGGSGNTIYF.

The chain couples TRBV6-2 or TRBV6-3 to TRBJ2-1; 13 nucleotides agree with TRBD2. The CDR3 runs to 15 residues. Germline assignment: CDR1 MNHEY and CDR2 SVGEGT. With 5 bases clipped from V and 7 bases from J, the junction kept 5 bases outside the gene matches. CDR3 amino acids: CASSPWTSGRNEQFF. The CDR3 DNA follows: TGTGCCAGCAGTCCATGGACTAGCGGGAGAAATGAGCAGTTCTTC.

About this clonotype: Being one base from a much bigger clone, this may be a read error. This sequence joins TRBV7-2 and TRBJ2-3; 11 bases map to TRBD2. CDR1 and CDR2 (germline): SGHTA, FQGNSA. The CDR3 has 16 residues. CDR3 bases: TGTGTCAGCAGCTATAGACTAGCGGGACGCACAGATACGCAGTATTTT. Amino acids: CVSSYRLAGRTDTQYF.